This T cell receptor beta chain emerged from a study of early T cells in non-severe SARS-CoV-2 infection. The overall study: The sequenced material was bulk RNA from unsorted whole blood, and its chains were unpaired.

A single record per CDR3 protein comes from TCRdb applying MiXCR to the 5' RACE reads. The sample includes over 30,000 distinct CDR3 sequences, less than 6.5% of them seen just once. J lost 5 bases, V lost 3 bases, and 7 bases had no gene match. Germline loops: CDR1 DFQATT, CDR2 SNEGSKA (reference sequence). The CDR3 is made up of 14 amino acids. This clonotype was counted ten times or more. Source: whole blood, taken at baseline. This clonotype originated in an adult who was a healthcare worker with PCR-confirmed SARS-CoV-2 infection or an uninfected control (not recorded which). The V gene is TRBV20-1, the J gene TRBJ2-1, with 7 bases matching TRBD2. This CDR3 is CSARFPSGNNEQFF. The CDR3 DNA sequence: TGCAGTGCTAGGTTTCCTAGCGGTAACAATGAGCAGTTCTTC.